These T cell receptor beta chains were read from a single sample in a study of blood T cell repertoires in COVID-19. Only in-frame clones appear in the TCRdb table, and some are missing; sequencing was by immunoSEQ multiplex PCR. The sample records 250,000 or so clones, around 88% being singletons. Sequencing was carried out using PBMCs or T cells enriched from blood (not recorded which). These receptors all come from a woman between 40 and 55 years old with acute COVID-19. The CDR3 runs from the conserved cysteine through the conserved F or W. A D gene is named only where the DNA matches it firmly. Expanded clones get a size class; other rows say once, few or many, or leave the size out.

v_gene	j_gene	abundance	d_gene	CDR3nt	CDR3aa
TRBV24-1	TRBJ1-2	.	TRBD1	TGTGCCACCCGTAACGACAGGGTGATTCAGGGCTACACCTTC	CATRNDRVIQGYTF
TRBV5-5	TRBJ1-5	.	TRBD1	TGTGCCAGCAGCTTGGCGGGACAGGGGGCTCATCAGCCCCAGCATTTT	CASSLAGQGAHQPQHF
TRBV28	TRBJ1-1	.	.	TGTGCCAGCATGTCCCCCCGCGGGGAAGCTTTCTTT	CASMSPRGEAFF
TRBV5-4	TRBJ1-2	.	TRBD1	TGTGCCAGCAGATTACAGGGGGCAGACTATGGCTACACCTTC	CASRLQGADYGYTF
TRBV11-3	TRBJ2-6	.	.	TGTGCCAGCAGCGGATCCTCAGGGGGGACTGGGGCCAACGTCCTGACTTTC	CASSGSSGGTGANVLTF
TRBV5-1	TRBJ1-2	.	.	TGCGCCAGCAGCTTGGCCAGGGAATATGGCTACACCTTC	CASSLAREYGYTF
TRBV30	TRBJ1-1	.	.	TGTGGGGGGCTTGAGAACACTGAAGCTTTCTTT	CGGLENTEAFF
TRBV7-9	TRBJ2-5	.	TRBD1	TGTGCCAGCAGCTACAGGGGTGGGCAAGAGACCCAGTACTTC	CASSYRGGQETQYF
TRBV19	TRBJ1-3	.	.	TGTGCCAGTAGTATCAAGCCTTCGGGGAGCCCTGGAAACACCATATATTTT	CASSIKPSGSPGNTIYF
TRBV30	TRBJ1-6	.	.	TGTGCCTGGAGCCTACAACAGGGCAGGTCCTATAATTCACCCCTCCACTTT	CAWSLQQGRSYNSPLHF
TRBV19	TRBJ1-1	.	.	TGTGCCAGTAGTCCAAGGGGGGGAATGATGAACACTGAAGCTTTCTTT	CASSPRGGMMNTEAFF
TRBV5-6	TRBJ2-1	.	.	TGTGCCAGCAGACCAACAGGATCCTACAATGAGCAGTTCTTC	CASRPTGSYNEQFF
TRBV5-1	TRBJ1-2	.	.	TGCGCCAGCAGCCCAGCGGACTATGGCTACACCTTC	CASSPADYGYTF
TRBV4-3	TRBJ1-4	.	.	TGCGCCAGCAGCCAAAATGGGGCCAGGGATGAAAAACTGTTTTTT	CASSQNGARDEKLFF
TRBV10-3	TRBJ1-1	.	TRBD1	TGTGCCATCAGCGCGACAGGGGGGCGCACTGAAGCTTTCTTT	CAISATGGRTEAFF
TRBV6-5	TRBJ1-6	.	TRBD1	TGTGCCAGCAACGGACAGGGCTTTGGTTCACCCCTCCACTTT	CASNGQGFGSPLHF
TRBV9	TRBJ1-5	once	.	TGTGCCAGCGGAGGGGGGGGCCAGCCCCAGCATTTT	CASGGGGQPQHF